The 24 T cell receptor beta chains given below trace back to one sample, sequenced in a study of beta chain features in type 1 diabetes. Their antigens are not known. Findings and limits, study-wide: People with Type 1 diabetes carried modestly yet significantly shorter TCRB CDR3s in all four CD4+ subsets.

Expressed TCRB transcripts were sequenced because the isolated RNA had all been reverse transcribed beforehand. The method was immunoSEQ multiplex PCR; TCRdb's version includes in-frame clones alone and lacks a portion of them. This sample has 500,000 to 850,000 clones, with roughly an eighth found just once. Sequenced sample: naive CD4+ T cells from blood. The origin of the receptors is a young man with type 1 diabetes.

This clone was counted a few times. The CDR3 coding sequence is TGTGCCAGCAGTTATCGGACAGGCGAAGCTTTCTTT. It specifies CASSYRTGEAFF. The chain uses TRBV6-5 and TRBJ1-1, with 7 positions matching TRBD1. V was pared by 3 bases and J by 8 bases, with 3 bases of the junction left unmatched. The length of the CDR3 is 12 residues. CDR1 is MNHEY and CDR2 is SVGAGI in the germline V gene.

This clone occurred once. This chain uses TRBV28 with TRBJ1-2; maybe TRBD1 (6 bases). V lost 7 bases to trimming and J lost 5 bases, with 14 bases between them. CDR1 is MDHEN, CDR2 SYDVKM, per germline. This CDR3 comprises 13 residues. This chain's CDR3 is CASTQGLGYGYTF. Written as DNA, the CDR3 is TGTGCCAGCACCCAGGGGTTGGGGTATGGCTACACCTTC.

This clone was observed a handful of times. The chain employs TRBV30 and TRBJ1-2; D possibly corresponds to TRBD1 (6 bases). Trimming took off 2 bases at V and 6 bases at J, with 25 bases between the two ends. Germline CDR1 and CDR2: GTSNPN and SVGIG (reference sequence). CDR3 size: 17 residues. In DNA form, the CDR3 reads TGTGCCTGGAGTCCCCAGGGAGTCAGGGGAGGTTTGCATGGCTACACCTTC. This translates into CAWSPQGVRGGLHGYTF.

In this sample, this clone turned up a few times. J is TRBJ1-6 and V is TRBV7-9, with D hard to call. Trimming shortened V by 11 bases and J by 5 bases, and 16 bases separated the two germline ends. From germline, CDR1 is SEHNR and CDR2 FQNEAQ (reference sequence). CDR3 length: 14 residues. The CDR3 sequence: CAFQSTGNNSPLHF. Here the CDR3 DNA reads TGTGCCTTCCAAAGTACGGGGAATAATTCACCCCTCCACTTT.

The V gene is TRBV28, the J gene TRBJ2-7; no clear D gene. The CDR3 totals 15 residues. The germline V and J ends were trimmed by 4 bases and 2 bases, with 15 bases remaining between them. Per germline, CDR1 MDHEN and CDR2 SYDVKM. The DNA of the CDR3 is TGTGCCAGCAGTTCCCCGGGTGGTAGGCCCTACGAGCAGTACTTC. It specifies CASSSPGGRPYEQYF.

V is TRBV9 and J is TRBJ2-7; TRBD1 is a possible D gene (5 bases). V shed 0 bases and J shed 0 bases, with 10 bases lying between them. Germline CDR1 is SGDLS and CDR2 is YYNGEE. The CDR3 loop spans 15 amino acids. CDR3 residues: CASSVEGAFSYEQYF. The CDR3 DNA follows: TGTGCCAGCAGCGTAGAAGGGGCCTTCTCCTACGAGCAGTACTTC.

This chain uses TRBV7-2 with TRBJ2-6; D is possibly TRBD1 (6 bases). The CDR3 is 15 residues long. Germline values: CDR1 SGHTA, CDR2 FQGNSA. V was shortened by 7 bases and J by 0 bases, with 10 bases between the two germline ends. In DNA form, the CDR3 reads TGTGCCAGCACCACGGACAGCTCTGGGGCCAACGTCCTGACTTTC. Translating it yields CASTTDSSGANVLTF. Full variable domain (remainder filled in from reference TRBV7-2 and TRBJ2-6): GAGVSQSPSNKVTEKGKDVELRCDPISGHTALYWYRQSLGQGLEFLIYFQGNSAPDKSGLPSDRFSAERTGGSVSTLTIQRTQQEDSAVYLCASTTDSSGANVLTFGAGSRLTVL.

CDR3: CASSVGSRTSGANVLTF. As DNA, the CDR3 is TGTGCCAGCAGTGTGGGCAGCAGAACCTCTGGGGCCAACGTCCTGACTTTC. The chain has TRBV25-1 and TRBJ2-6; D unclear. Germline CDR1 and CDR2: MGHDK and SYGVNS. Trimming shortened V by 4 bases and J by 0 bases, and 13 bases separated the two germline ends. The CDR3 covers 17 residues.

The genes are TRBV4-3 and TRBJ2-5; maybe TRBD2 (7 bases). The CDR3 sequence is 17 residues long. V was shortened by 0 bases and J by 2 bases, with 16 bases between the two germline ends. Per the germline V gene, CDR1 is LGHNA and CDR2 is YSLEER. CDR3 residues: CASSQDRVRGLQETQYF. In DNA, the CDR3 is TGCGCCAGCAGCCAAGATCGGGTGCGGGGGCTGCAAGAGACCCAGTACTTC.

The sample holds a few counts of this clone. The V and J genes are TRBV18 and TRBJ1-5; 7 nucleotides match TRBD1. The trim removed 4 bases at V and 6 bases at J, leaving 9 bases unmatched. The CDR3 consists of 15 residues. Germline V gives CDR1 KGHSH, CDR2 LQKENI. CDR3 nucleotides: TGTGCCAGCTCACTTTCGACAGGGTCGGGTCAGCCCCAGCATTTT. Protein product: CASSLSTGSGQPQHF.

The gene calls are TRBV4-3 and TRBJ1-6, with D tentatively TRBD1 (5 bases). The V end was cut by 3 bases, the J end by 7 bases, with 16 bases between. Germline CDR1 is LGHNA and CDR2 is YSLEER. There are 16 residues in the CDR3. CDR3: CASSQIPHGGNSPLHF. The CDR3 DNA follows: TGCGCCAGCAGCCAGATCCCCCACGGGGGAAATTCACCCCTCCACTTT.

This clone has a handful of counts. V usage is TRBV30 and J usage is TRBJ1-5; D is perhaps TRBD1 (6 bases). The CDR3 has 12 amino acids. V dropped 3 bases and J dropped 5 bases, with 8 bases sitting between them. Germline V gives CDR1 GTSNPN, CDR2 SVGIG (reference sequence). The CDR3 nucleotides read TGTGCCTGGAGAGAGGGGGATCAGCCCCAGCATTTT. It is translated as CAWREGDQPQHF.

V gene TRBV9 combines with J gene TRBJ1-3, with 9 bases identical to TRBD1. This CDR3 spans 16 amino acids. Germline V gives CDR1 SGDLS, CDR2 YYNGEE. V gave up 0 bases and J gave up 1 base; unmatched junction bases: 2. This CDR3 reads CASSVAGQGSGNTIYF. In DNA, the CDR3 is TGTGCCAGCAGCGTAGCGGGACAGGGTTCTGGAAACACCATATATTTT.

CDR3 protein: CASSELTGTETQYF. The CDR3 DNA follows: TGTGCCAGCAGTGAACTGACAGGAACAGAGACCCAGTACTTC. This sequence joins TRBV6-1 and TRBJ2-5; maybe TRBD1 (6 bases). Trimming stripped 2 bases from V and 4 bases from J, with 11 bases between. CDR3 length: 14 amino acids. Germline lookup yields CDR1 MNHNS and CDR2 SASEGT.

The V and J genes are TRBV10-3 and TRBJ2-1; TRBD1 aligns across 7 bases. The length of the CDR3 is 15 residues. After removal of 5 bases from V and 0 bases from J, the junction contained 4 bases not matched to a gene. Germline CDR1 reads ENHRY; CDR2 reads SYGVKD. CDR3 protein: CAISTGQSSYNEQFF. DNA of the CDR3: TGTGCCATCAGTACGGGACAGAGCTCCTACAATGAGCAGTTCTTC.

V is TRBV28 and J is TRBJ2-5; TRBD1 matches at 9 bases. The germline V gene has CDR1 MDHEN and CDR2 SYDVKM. The V segment lost 3 bases and the J segment 3 bases; nucleotides outside the gene matches: 8. The CDR3 is made up of 16 amino acids. The CDR3 region has the DNA TGTGCCAGCAGTTTCCAGACAGGGGGTTGGGAAGAGACCCAGTACTTC. This gives the protein CASSFQTGGWEETQYF. Full variable domain (missing parts from reference TRBV28 and TRBJ2-5): DVKVTQSSRYLVKRTGEKVFLECVQDMDHENMFWYRQDPGLGLRLIYFSYDVKMKEKGDIPEGYSVSREKKERFSLILESASTNQTSMYLCASSFQTGGWEETQYFGPGTRLLVL.

This chain uses TRBV19 with TRBJ2-7; tentatively, D is TRBD2 (6 bases). The V gene lost 9 bases and the J gene lost 1 base, with 7 bases spanning the gap. Germline V gene data show CDR1 as LNHDA and CDR2 as SQIVND (reference sequence). The CDR3 sequence is 11 residues long. The CDR3: CASGGSYEQYF. CDR3 in DNA: TGTGCCAGCGGGGGTTCCTACGAGCAGTACTTC.

A few counts support this clone. The chain has TRBV5-6 and TRBJ2-5; a possible D gene is TRBD2 (5 bases). The CDR3 has 14 residues. With 0 bases removed from V and 3 bases from J, the gap between germline ends came to 9 bases. The germline V gene has CDR1 SGHDT and CDR2 YYEEEE. The CDR3 region is CASSLGTTKETQYF. Here the CDR3 DNA reads TGTGCCAGCAGCTTGGGGACGACTAAAGAGACCCAGTACTTC.

This clone was detected only a few times. The J gene is TRBJ2-2, the V gene TRBV28, with a possible D match to TRBD1 (6 bases). The germline V gene has CDR1 MDHEN and CDR2 SYDVKM. The CDR3 runs to 14 residues. Trimming pared 3 bases from V and 3 bases from J, leaving 8 bases between. The CDR3 DNA reads TGTGCCAGCAGTTTGCAGGGGTACACCGGGGAGCTGTTTTTT. Its protein is CASSLQGYTGELFF.

The rearrangement uses TRBV6-5 and TRBJ1-5, with TRBD1 as a possible D gene (5 bases). The CDR3 consists of 15 residues. The V end lost 6 bases, the J end lost 2 bases, and 14 bases lay between the germline ends. The germline V gene has CDR1 MNHEY and CDR2 SVGAGI. DNA of the CDR3: TGTGCCAGCAGGCCAGGCATGGGGGGCAATCAGCCCCAGCATTTT. This sequence encodes CASRPGMGGNQPQHF.

CDR3 in amino acids: CASRLQGGSNEKLFF. CDR3 DNA: TGTGCCAGCAGACTACAGGGAGGATCTAATGAAAAACTGTTTTTT. This chain connects TRBV6-4 to TRBJ1-4; TRBD1 might be the D (6 bases). Trimming left V 6 bases short and J 3 bases short, with 14 bases between. CDR3 size: 15 residues. Germline values: CDR1 MRHNA, CDR2 SNTAGT.

The chain joins TRBV4-2 to TRBJ2-2; tentative D call: TRBD2 (5 bases). The V end lost 3 bases, the J end lost 4 bases, and 12 bases lay between the germline ends. From germline, CDR1 is LGHNA and CDR2 YNFKEQ. The CDR3 sequence is 15 residues long. The CDR3 bases are TGTGCCAGCAGCCATGGCGGGTCTGGCACCGGGGAGCTGTTTTTT. Translation: CASSHGGSGTGELFF.

This clone was observed a handful of times. This chain connects TRBV28 to TRBJ2-4; no reliable D call. CDR3 size: 12 residues. V lost 4 bases and J lost 5, with 6 bases in between. Germline V gene sequence: CDR1 MDHEN, CDR2 SYDVKM. CDR3 nucleotides: TGTGCCAGCAGTTCGGCAGAAAACATTCAGTACTTC. It specifies CASSSAENIQYF.

The chain employs TRBV27 and TRBJ2-7, with 10 bases that match TRBD1. CDR1 MNHEY and CDR2 SMNVEV come from the germline V gene (reference sequence). The CDR3 extends over 18 amino acids. V was pared by 5 bases and J by 7 bases, with 20 bases of the junction left unmatched. CDR3 in amino acids: CASSASGTGELKSGEQYF. The CDR3 DNA sequence: TGTGCCAGCAGTGCTTCCGGGACAGGGGAACTCAAATCGGGAGAGCAGTACTTC.